A single sample gave rise to the 25 T cell receptor beta chains below, sequenced in a study of identifying expanded T cells in peripheral blood. The assay was immunoSEQ multiplex PCR, and TCRdb's table has in-frame clones only and misses some. This sample has about 110,000 clones; approximately 90% occur once, and the top ten carry approximately 16%. Sequenced material: blood. The source is a person between 18 and 70 years old in good health.

This clone was picked up a small number of times. The V gene is TRBV6-6, the J gene TRBJ1-2; D unresolved. Germline CDR1 is MNHNY and CDR2 is SVGAGI (reference sequence). The CDR3 extends over 15 amino acids. Trimming shortened V by 9 bases and J by 1 base, and 18 bases separated the two germline ends. The CDR3 DNA reads TGTGCCAGTTACGGCAGGCAGGAAATTAACTATGGCTACACCTTC. This gives the protein CASYGRQEINYGYTF.

The chain recombines TRBV7-9 with TRBJ1-2, with D maybe TRBD1 (5 bases). The CDR3 length is 14 residues. Germline V gives CDR1 SEHNR, CDR2 FQNEAQ (reference sequence). The V end was cut by 1 base, the J end by 4 bases, with 10 bases between. CDR3 protein: CASSLGDGSYGYTF. The CDR3 nucleotides are TGTGCCAGCAGCTTAGGGGACGGGAGCTATGGCTACACCTTC.

V gene TRBV7-2 combines with J gene TRBJ2-2; TRBD1 might be the D (5 bases). V was pared by 2 bases and J by 2 bases, with 9 bases between. The CDR3 runs to 15 residues. CDR1 is SGHTA and CDR2 is FQGNSA in the germline V gene. CDR3 in amino acids: CASSLQGVNTGELFF. The CDR3 nucleotides are TGTGCCAGCAGCTTACAGGGTGTTAACACCGGGGAGCTGTTTTTT.

This chain uses TRBV4-3 with TRBJ1-2, with D possibly matching TRBD1 (6 bases). Trimming took off 4 bases at V and 2 bases at J, with 20 bases between the two ends. Germline V gene lookup returns CDR1 LGHNA and CDR2 YSLEER. The CDR3 has 17 amino acids. CDR3 nucleotides: TGCGCCAGCAGCCGGTCCTTAAGGGGGGGAGCCAACTATGGCTACACCTTC. Protein product: CASSRSLRGGANYGYTF.

CDR3 protein: CASSQGERGGSSTDTQYF. The CDR3 DNA sequence: TGCGCCAGCAGCCAAGGAGAGCGGGGGGGAAGTAGCACAGATACGCAGTATTTT. The chain links TRBV4-3 to TRBJ2-3, with 10 nucleotides matching TRBD2. Trimming cost V 1 base and J 0 bases; bases outside gene matches: 7. This CDR3 contains 18 residues. CDR1 is LGHNA, CDR2 YSLEER, per germline.

The genes are TRBV2 and TRBJ2-7, with 10 bases matching TRBD2. Germline CDR1 reads SNHLY; CDR2 reads FYNNEI. V shed 6 bases, J shed 1 base, and the junction held 6 bases outside the gene matches. This CDR3 comprises 15 residues. The CDR3 DNA reads as TGTGCCAGCAGCGGACTAGCGGTTTTGTCCTACGAGCAGTACTTC. It specifies CASSGLAVLSYEQYF.

This clone came up many times. DNA for the CDR3: TGTGCCAGCAGTGAACAACCAGGGACAGAGACCCAGTACTTC. It translates to CASSEQPGTETQYF. The chain couples TRBV6-1 to TRBJ2-5, with D perhaps assigned TRBD1 or TRBD2 (5 bases each). Germline CDR1 MNHNS, CDR2 SASEGT. V was trimmed by 2 bases and J by 4 bases, leaving 11 bases between them. The CDR3 spans 14 residues.

This chain uses TRBV6-5 with TRBJ2-5, with 9 bases identical to TRBD1. This CDR3 comprises 13 residues. The germline V gene encodes CDR1 MNHEY and CDR2 SVGAGI. V lost 5 bases, J lost 5 bases, and 3 bases stayed unmatched. The DNA of the CDR3 is TGTGCCAGCAGTCGGGACAGGGAGGAGACCCAGTACTTC. It translates to CASSRDREETQYF.

The chain recombines TRBV10-3 with TRBJ1-1, with 11 positions matching TRBD1. This CDR3 comprises 16 residues. Unmatched junction bases numbered 8, after V lost 4 bases and J lost 4 bases. Germline V gene data show CDR1 as ENHRY and CDR2 as SYGVKD. The CDR3 DNA is TGTGCCATCAGTGGGGTGGACAGGGGGCATGCCACTGAAGCTTTCTTT. Translating it yields CAISGVDRGHATEAFF.

The chain joins TRBV9 to TRBJ2-7; perhaps D is TRBD1 or TRBD2 (6 bases each). V lost 3 bases to trimming and J lost 0 bases, with 13 bases between them. The CDR3 runs 15 residues. The germline V gene has CDR1 SGDLS and CDR2 YYNGEE. DNA for the CDR3: TGTGCCAGCAGCGCCGGGGGCGCGAGCTCCTACGAGCAGTACTTC. Amino acid sequence: CASSAGGASSYEQYF.

The chain joins TRBV7-2 to TRBJ1-5, with D perhaps TRBD1 (6 bases). This CDR3 comprises 16 residues. The germline V gene has CDR1 SGHTA and CDR2 FQGNSA. Trimming pared 5 bases from V and 6 bases from J, leaving 20 bases between. DNA of the CDR3: TGTGCCAGCAGCGGAGTGGGGGGCAGATCCCTTCAGCCCCAGCATTTT. As protein: CASSGVGGRSLQPQHF.

The chain joins TRBV2 to TRBJ1-2; maybe TRBD1 (6 bases). Trimming removed 6 bases at V and 1 base at J, with 12 bases between. Germline V gives CDR1 SNHLY, CDR2 FYNNEI. The CDR3 totals 14 residues. The DNA for the CDR3 is TGTGCCAGCAGGGACAGCCCTAATAACTATGGCTACACCTTC. Translated, it gives CASRDSPNNYGYTF.

This sequence joins TRBV7-7 and TRBJ2-3, with 7 nucleotides matching TRBD1. Unmatched junction bases numbered 5, after V lost 1 base and J lost 4 bases. CDR3 length: 15 residues. CDR1 is SSHAT and CDR2 is FNYEAQ in the germline V gene (reference sequence). CDR3 nucleotides: TGTGCCAGCAGCTTAGGAGGGGGCCTAGCAGATACGCAGTATTTT. This sequence encodes CASSLGGGLADTQYF.

This clone was observed once. The V call is TRBV5-8, the J call TRBJ2-3; 11 positions match TRBD2. The CDR3 is 15 amino acids. The V gene's germline CDR1 is SGHTS and CDR2 YDEGEE. J gave up 3 bases and V 2 bases, and 2 bases lay outside the gene matches. The CDR3 protein is CASSFIAGGTDTQYF. The CDR3, as DNA: TGTGCCAGCAGCTTTATAGCGGGGGGGACAGATACGCAGTATTTT.

This sequence joins TRBV5-1 and TRBJ2-6, with unresolved D. There are 17 residues in the CDR3. Per the germline V gene, CDR1 is SGHRS and CDR2 is YFSETQ. Between the trimmed V and J ends, which lost 0 bases and 4 bases, there was a span of 14 bases. CDR3 sequence: CASSLVGGNAGANVLTF. CDR3 DNA sequence: TGCGCCAGCAGCTTGGTCGGCGGAAACGCCGGGGCCAACGTCCTGACTTTC. The whole variable domain, filled in from reference TRBV5-1 and TRBJ2-6, reads KAGVTQTPRYLIKTRGQQVTLSCSPISGHRSVSWYQQTPGQGLQFLFEYFSETQRNKGNFPGRFSGRQFSNSRSEMNVSTLELGDSALYLCASSLVGGNAGANVLTFGAGSRLTVL.

The table lists this clone with a few counts. V gene TRBV10-3 combines with J gene TRBJ2-7; TRBD1 might be the D (5 bases). V lost 2 bases and J 2 bases, leaving 7 bases between the germline ends. The germline V gene encodes CDR1 ENHRY and CDR2 SYGVKD. The CDR3 is 13 residues long. Written as DNA, the CDR3 is TGTGCCATCAGTGAGACAGGACCCTACGAGCAGTACTTC. Protein product: CAISETGPYEQYF.

The gene calls are TRBV6-5 and TRBJ1-2; D unresolved. The CDR3 covers 13 residues. Germline assignment: CDR1 MNHEY and CDR2 SVGAGI. Trimming left V 3 bases short and J 2 bases short, with 7 bases between. The CDR3 is CASSYMENYGYTF. CDR3 in DNA: TGTGCCAGCAGTTATATGGAAAACTATGGCTACACCTTC.

This chain uses TRBV14 with TRBJ2-3, with a weak D call TRBD1 (5 bases). The CDR3 covers 15 residues. The germline V gene encodes CDR1 SGHDN and CDR2 FVKESK. V lost 6 bases and J 0 bases, leaving 13 bases between the germline ends. As DNA, the CDR3 is TGTGCCAGCAGAGGGGCGTCCTCTAGCACAGATACGCAGTATTTT. This gives the protein CASRGASSSTDTQYF.

This chain joins TRBV11-1 and TRBJ1-2; D gene uncertain. With 5 bases removed from V and 6 bases from J, the gap between germline ends came to 19 bases. Per germline, CDR1 SGHAT and CDR2 FQDESV (reference sequence). This CDR3 spans 15 amino acids. The CDR3 region has the DNA TGTGCCAGCAGCCCCCCGGGCAGCTCCTTTCATGGCTACACCTTC. Translated: CASSPPGSSFHGYTF.

This chain joins TRBV6-6 and TRBJ2-3, with a tentative D call TRBD1 (6 bases). The CDR3 has 12 residues. The germline V gene has CDR1 MNHNY and CDR2 SVGAGI (reference sequence). V was cut by 4 bases and J by 6 bases, with 8 bases left in between. The CDR3 loop is CASSSGVDTQYF. CDR3 sequence (DNA): TGTGCCAGCAGTTCAGGGGTGGATACGCAGTATTTT.

The chain has TRBV10-3 and TRBJ2-1, with 8 bases fitting TRBD1. V was pared by 10 bases and J by 8 bases, with 10 bases of the junction left unmatched. The CDR3 runs 13 residues. The germline V gene encodes CDR1 ENHRY and CDR2 SYGVKD. The CDR3, as DNA: TGTGCCACCTCGGACAGGGTAGGGGATGAGCAGTTCTTC. This encodes CATSDRVGDEQFF.

DNA of the CDR3: TGTGCCAGCAGTCGGAGGACCTACAATGAGCAGTTCTTC. Amino acid sequence: CASSRRTYNEQFF. V usage is TRBV27 and J usage is TRBJ2-1; a possible D gene is TRBD2 (5 bases). In germline, CDR1 is MNHEY, CDR2 SMNVEV (reference sequence). The V end was cut by 5 bases, the J end by 2 bases, with 7 bases between. This CDR3 is built from 13 residues.

This clone occurred once. This rearrangement joins TRBV4-3 to TRBJ2-7; possible D gene TRBD2, 5 bases. The CDR3 is made up of 14 amino acids. Germline CDR1 and CDR2: LGHNA and YSLEER. V shed 2 bases and J shed 0 bases, with 8 bases lying between them. CDR3: CASSQTGNSYEQYF. The CDR3 coding sequence is TGCGCCAGCAGCCAAACGGGAAACTCCTACGAGCAGTACTTC.

This clone was observed once. This chain links TRBV27 with TRBJ1-1; D is unclear. Germline CDR1 and CDR2: MNHEY and SMNVEV (reference sequence). The CDR3 covers 11 residues. Trimming removed 10 bases at V and 9 bases at J, with 15 bases between. As DNA, the CDR3 is TGTGCCACCCGAGGTGGACTACAAGCTTTCTTT. Protein sequence: CATRGGLQAFF.

This clone was detected a few times. This chain uses TRBV6-5 with TRBJ1-3; D is ambiguous. The germline gives CDR1 MNHEY, CDR2 SVGAGI. With 3 bases removed from V and 11 bases from J, the gap between germline ends came to 8 bases. The CDR3 runs to 11 residues. DNA for the CDR3: TGTGCCAGCAGTTATGGTGGGGCCATATATTTT. This gives the protein CASSYGGAIYF.